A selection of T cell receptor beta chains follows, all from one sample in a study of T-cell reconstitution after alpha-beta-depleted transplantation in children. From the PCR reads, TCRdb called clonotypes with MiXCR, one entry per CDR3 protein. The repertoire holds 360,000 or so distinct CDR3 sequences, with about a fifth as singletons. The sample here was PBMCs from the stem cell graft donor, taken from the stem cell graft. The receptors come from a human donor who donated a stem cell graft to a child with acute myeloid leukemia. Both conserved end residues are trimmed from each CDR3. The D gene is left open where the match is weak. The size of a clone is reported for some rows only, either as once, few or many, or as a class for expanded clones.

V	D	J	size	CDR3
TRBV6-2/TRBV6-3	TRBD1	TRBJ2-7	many	ASSSDRVDNYEQY
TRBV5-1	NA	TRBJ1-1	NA	ASSLGSSGEAF
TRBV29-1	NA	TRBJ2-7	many	SVGEGVRYEQY
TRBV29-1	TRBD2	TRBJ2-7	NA	NRGLAGSEQY
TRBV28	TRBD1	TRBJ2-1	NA	ASTSGTGDDDGEQF
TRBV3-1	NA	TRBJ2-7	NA	ASSQGIQGPNEQY
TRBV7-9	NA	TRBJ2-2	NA	ASSHQTGELF
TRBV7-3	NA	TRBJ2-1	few	ASSYGRNNEQF
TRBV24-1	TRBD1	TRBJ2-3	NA	ATSDFRKATGLSTDTQY
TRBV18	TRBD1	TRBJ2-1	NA	ASSPEGTGGLEQF
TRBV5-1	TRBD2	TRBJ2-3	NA	ASSPDRARTSGVRY
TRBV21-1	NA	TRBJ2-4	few	ASSKPAILAKNIQY
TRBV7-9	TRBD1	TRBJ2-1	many	ASSSVDRGYNEQF
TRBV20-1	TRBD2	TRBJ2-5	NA	SASPTTSVGTQY
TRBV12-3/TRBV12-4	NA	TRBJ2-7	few	ASSYRVSYEQY
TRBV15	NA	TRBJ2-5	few	ATSSGDQETQY
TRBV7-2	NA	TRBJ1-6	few	ASSYNSPLH
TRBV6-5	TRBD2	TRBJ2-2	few	ASSYLGLAGDWTGELF
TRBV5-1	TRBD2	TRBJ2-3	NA	ASKTGGPSTDTQY
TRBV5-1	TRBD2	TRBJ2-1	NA	ASTLLASGSSNNEQF
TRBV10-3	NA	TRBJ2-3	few	AISDPSGGTDTQY
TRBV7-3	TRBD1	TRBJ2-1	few	ASSLSDRADEQF
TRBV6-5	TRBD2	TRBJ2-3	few	ASSYGGEWSTDTQY
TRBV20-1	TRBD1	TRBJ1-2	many	SARAAGQSAFYGYT
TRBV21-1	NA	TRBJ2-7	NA	ASRNRGLIGYEQY
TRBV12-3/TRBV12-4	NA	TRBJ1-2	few	ASSFPGPLGYT
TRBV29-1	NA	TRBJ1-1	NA	SAWTDYTEAF
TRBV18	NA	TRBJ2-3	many	ASSPPGLTDTQY
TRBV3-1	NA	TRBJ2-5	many	ASSQEYQGETQY
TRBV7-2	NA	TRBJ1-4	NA	ASSLARFNEKLF
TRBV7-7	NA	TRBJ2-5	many	ASSFSRDPQETQY
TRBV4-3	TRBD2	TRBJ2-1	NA	ASSQDLPSGAYNEQF
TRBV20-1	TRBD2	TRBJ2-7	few	SATGTSAYEQY
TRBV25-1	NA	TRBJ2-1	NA	ASSELVSESSYNEQF
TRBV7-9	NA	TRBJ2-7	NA	ASGTYEQY
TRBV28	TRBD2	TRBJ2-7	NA	ASSSLAGMYEQY
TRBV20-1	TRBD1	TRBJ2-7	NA	SASAGQGAIYEQY
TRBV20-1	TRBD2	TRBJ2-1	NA	SAQGLAGGPGYNEQF
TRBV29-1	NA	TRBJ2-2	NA	SVGGAAGELF
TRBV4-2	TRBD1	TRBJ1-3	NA	ASSRGTGDGNTIY
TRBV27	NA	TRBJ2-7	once	ASSRGPGLSYEQY
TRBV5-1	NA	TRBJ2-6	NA	ASSQAPGANVLT
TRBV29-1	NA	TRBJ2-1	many	SVIAGRGNEQF
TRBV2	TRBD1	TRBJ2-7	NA	ASGRDRVSYEQY
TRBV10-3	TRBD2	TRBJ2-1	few	AIRTAGGSSV
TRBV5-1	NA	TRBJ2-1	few	ASSQTRRDNEQF
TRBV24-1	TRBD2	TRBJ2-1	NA	ATSLRGTSGRNEQF
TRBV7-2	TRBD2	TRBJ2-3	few	ATSSGRAVTDTQY
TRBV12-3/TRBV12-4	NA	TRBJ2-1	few	ASSLAPSNEQF
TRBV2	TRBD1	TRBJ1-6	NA	ASSERGTGSGSNSPLH
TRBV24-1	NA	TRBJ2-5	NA	ATSDLQQGAQETEY
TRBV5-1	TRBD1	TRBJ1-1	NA	ASSTGTGGTLGAF
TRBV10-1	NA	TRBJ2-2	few	ASSPQTNTGELF
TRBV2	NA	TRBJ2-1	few	ASSGRNEQF
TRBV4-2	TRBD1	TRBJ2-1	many	ASSQAGTGYPNEQF
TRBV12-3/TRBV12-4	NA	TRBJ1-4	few	ASTGFSNEKLF